This T cell receptor (beta chain) was obtained from a study of graft-versus-host responses after intestinal transplantation. Study-wide results and limits: Individuals who had graft-donor T cell macrochimerism had allografts that showed high graft-versus-host to host-versus-graft clonal ratios.

The CDR3 runs to 14 residues. Germline V gives CDR1 MDHEN, CDR2 SYDVKM. Deletions cut 6 bases from V and 0 bases from J, with 11 bases between. Repertoires were generated with immunoSEQ multiplex PCR, while TCRdb's copy carries only in-frame clones and drops some. Among approximately 77,000 clones, about nine tenths were seen once, and the ten largest hold approximately 0.7%. About this clone: As yet, its antigen is unknown.

The specimen was PBMCs, collected 98 days after intestinal transplantation. This clonotype was sampled from a human patient who received an intestinal transplant, so some T cells may come from the graft donor. The chain employs TRBV28 and TRBJ1-1, with a possible D match to TRBD1 (5 bases). The CDR3 loop reads CASSIGGMNTEAFF. The CDR3 bases are TGTGCCAGCAGCATCGGGGGTATGAACACTGAAGCTTTCTTT. The full variable domain, with the rest looked up from reference TRBV28 and TRBJ1-1, is DVKVTQSSRYLVKRTGEKVFLECVQDMDHENMFWYRQDPGLGLRLIYFSYDVKMKEKGDIPEGYSVSREKKERFSLILESASTNQTSMYLCASSIGGMNTEAFFGQGTRLTVV.